The 19 T cell receptor beta chains listed next were all sequenced from one sample in a study of blood T cell repertoires in COVID-19. Assay used: immunoSEQ multiplex PCR; TCRdb lists only in-frame clones, some missing. In the table there are a few hundred thousand clones, about 85% of which are singletons. The sequenced material came from peripheral blood. The receptors derive from a woman older than 75 with COVID-19, enrolled during active disease.

This rearrangement joins TRBV5-5 to TRBJ1-2; 7 nucleotides align to TRBD1. Per the germline V gene, CDR1 is SGHKS and CDR2 is YYEKEE (reference sequence). The CDR3 consists of 13 residues. V lost 6 bases, J lost 0 bases, and 2 bases stayed unmatched. The CDR3 reads CASIDRANYGYTF. The CDR3 DNA reads TGTGCCAGCATCGACAGGGCTAACTATGGCTACACCTTC. Supplemented by reference TRBV5-5 and TRBJ1-2, the full variable domain reads DAGVTQSPTHLIKTRGQQVTLRCSPISGHKSVSWYQQVLGQGPQFIFQYYEKEERGRGNFPDRFSARQFPNYSSELNVNALLLGDSALYLCASIDRANYGYTFGSGTRLTVV.

The J gene is TRBJ1-1, the V gene TRBV18; a possible D gene is TRBD1 (5 bases). The V gene's germline CDR1 is KGHSH and CDR2 LQKENI. V was cut by 3 bases and J by 4 bases, with 15 bases left in between. CDR3 length: 15 amino acids. CDR3: CASSPGGGGGTEAFF. The CDR3 DNA sequence: TGTGCCAGCTCACCCGGGGGGGGTGGGGGCACTGAAGCTTTCTTT. Full variable domain (rest looked up from reference TRBV18 and TRBJ1-1): NAGVMQNPRHLVRRRGQEARLRCSPMKGHSHVYWYRQLPEEGLKFMVYLQKENIIDESGMPKERFSAEFPKEGPSILRIQQVVRGDSAAYFCASSPGGGGGTEAFFGQGTRLTVV.

This sequence joins TRBV28 and TRBJ1-1; 9 bases match TRBD1. The V segment lost 6 bases and the J segment 4 bases; nucleotides outside the gene matches: 6. CDR1 is MDHEN, CDR2 SYDVKM, per germline. CDR3 length: 14 residues. CDR3 protein: CASRPGQGRTEAFF. The CDR3 bases are TGTGCCAGCAGGCCGGGACAGGGTCGCACTGAAGCTTTCTTT.

Regarding this clone: At the DNA level, this CDR3 is encoded by other sequences in the same sample as well. The gene calls are TRBV5-1 and TRBJ2-1; 7 bases map to TRBD2. The germline V gene encodes CDR1 SGHRS and CDR2 YFSETQ. The CDR3 spans 15 residues. V was pared by 0 bases and J by 4 bases, with 4 bases of the junction left unmatched. The CDR3 spells CASSLEGREYNEQFF. For the CDR3, the DNA is TGCGCCAGCAGCTTGGAAGGGAGGGAGTACAATGAGCAGTTCTTC.

The chain is built from TRBV2 and TRBJ1-4; D call uncertain. Germline CDR1 is SNHLY and CDR2 is FYNNEI. V dropped 5 bases and J dropped 0 bases, with 10 bases sitting between them. The CDR3 length is 15 residues. The CDR3 coding sequence is TGTGCCAGCAGTCAAAGCCCTGCAACTAATGAAAAACTGTTTTTT. Its protein is CASSQSPATNEKLFF.

The chain is built from TRBV2 and TRBJ1-5; 7 positions agree with TRBD1. V shed 1 base, J shed 4 bases, and the junction held 4 bases outside the gene matches. The CDR3 loop spans 15 amino acids. Germline V gene lookup returns CDR1 SNHLY and CDR2 FYNNEI. The CDR3 region has the DNA TGTGCCAGCAGTGAAGGCAGGGGGTTAAATCAGCCCCAGCATTTT. Translation: CASSEGRGLNQPQHF.

The chain combines TRBV5-1 with TRBJ2-5; 10 nucleotides agree with TRBD2. V was clipped by 0 bases and J by 3 bases; unmatched bases: 2. The CDR3 is 15 residues long. Germline V CDR1 and CDR2: SGHRS, YFSETQ. The CDR3 here is CASSLGTSGKETQYF. The DNA of the CDR3 is TGCGCCAGCAGCTTGGGGACTAGCGGTAAAGAGACCCAGTACTTC. The variable domain in full, with the rest retrieved from reference TRBV5-1 and TRBJ2-5, is KAGVTQTPRYLIKTRGQQVTLSCSPISGHRSVSWYQQTPGQGLQFLFEYFSETQRNKGNFPGRFSGRQFSNSRSEMNVSTLELGDSALYLCASSLGTSGKETQYFGPGTRLLVL.

V usage is TRBV19 and J usage is TRBJ2-1; perhaps TRBD2 as D (6 bases). Germline V gene data show CDR1 as LNHDA and CDR2 as SQIVND (reference sequence). V gave up 7 bases and J gave up 12 bases, with 13 bases separating them. The CDR3 is 11 residues long. CDR3 sequence (DNA): TGTGCCAGTAATATCATCGGGAGGCAGTTCTTC. It specifies CASNIIGRQFF.

The chain has TRBV10-1 and TRBJ2-2; 7 positions match TRBD1. From germline, CDR1 is WNHNN and CDR2 SYGVQD (reference sequence). V was clipped by 2 bases and J by 4 bases; unmatched bases: 4. The CDR3 covers 15 residues. The DNA of the CDR3 is TGCGCCAGCAGTGAGGGGGACAGAATCACCGGGGAGCTGTTTTTT. Residues: CASSEGDRITGELFF.

The chain carries TRBV5-5 and TRBJ1-2; possible D gene TRBD1, 6 bases. Germline values: CDR1 SGHKS, CDR2 YYEKEE (reference sequence). The CDR3 extends over 14 amino acids. V dropped 4 bases and J dropped 3 bases, with 13 bases sitting between them. The DNA of the CDR3 is TGTGCCAGCAGCCGCGGGGGCCTCGACTATGGCTACACCTTC. This gives the protein CASSRGGLDYGYTF.

CDR3 sequence reads: CASSARAGQGNSPLHF. The CDR3 nucleotides read TGTGCCAGCAGCGCACGGGCGGGACAGGGTAATTCACCCCTCCACTTT. This chain connects TRBV9 to TRBJ1-6, with TRBD1 identical over 9 bases. Germline assignment: CDR1 SGDLS and CDR2 YYNGEE. This CDR3 is 16 amino acids long. After removal of 3 bases from V and 6 bases from J, the junction contained 7 bases not matched to a gene.

The chain uses TRBV4-1 and TRBJ2-1; 7 nucleotides agree with TRBD1. The trim removed 0 bases at V and 4 bases at J, leaving 3 bases unmatched. The germline V gene has CDR1 MGHRA and CDR2 YSYEKL. The CDR3 has 15 amino acids. DNA of the CDR3: TGCGCCAGCAGCCAAGAGGGGACAGCGTACAATGAGCAGTTCTTC. Amino acid sequence: CASSQEGTAYNEQFF.

CDR3 sequence reads: CASSRALSNEQFF. DNA of the CDR3: TGTGCCAGCTCCCGAGCCCTAAGCAATGAGCAGTTCTTC. The chain couples TRBV5-4 to TRBJ2-1; D remains unclear. Germline V gene sequence: CDR1 SGHNT, CDR2 YYREEE (reference sequence). This CDR3 region has 13 residues. Trimming shortened V by 7 bases and J by 6 bases, and 14 bases separated the two germline ends.

V is TRBV11-2 and J is TRBJ1-3; no clear D gene. The CDR3 totals 14 residues. V lost 3 bases and J lost 0, with 6 bases in between. Germline CDR1 reads SGHAT; CDR2 reads FQNNGV. The DNA for the CDR3 is TGTGCCAGCAGCTTCGATAGCTCTGGAAACACCATATATTTT. Encoded protein: CASSFDSSGNTIYF.

This clone came up once. The chain is built from TRBV18 and TRBJ1-2, with D tentatively TRBD1 (6 bases). Trimming left V 1 base short and J 8 bases short, with 11 bases between. This CDR3 comprises 13 residues. Germline V gene lookup returns CDR1 KGHSH and CDR2 LQKENI. CDR3 protein: CASSPQNREGYTF. The CDR3 DNA follows: TGTGCCAGCTCACCACAAAACAGGGAAGGCTACACCTTC.

The chain carries TRBV9 and TRBJ1-3, with unresolved D. The germline gives CDR1 SGDLS, CDR2 YYNGEE. V lost 0 bases, J lost 1 base, and 8 bases lay in between. This CDR3 region has 15 residues. CDR3 sequence reads: CASSVDLFSGNTIYF. Written as DNA, the CDR3 is TGTGCCAGCAGCGTAGACCTATTTTCTGGAAACACCATATATTTT.

This chain connects TRBV9 to TRBJ2-3; perhaps TRBD1 as D (7 bases). Trimming removed 2 bases at V and 3 bases at J, with 13 bases between. CDR1 and CDR2 (germline): SGDLS, YYNGEE. The CDR3 spans 15 residues. In DNA form, the CDR3 reads TGTGCCAGCAGCGTGACAGGGCGGGAAACAGATACGCAGTATTTT. It is translated as CASSVTGRETDTQYF.

This chain links TRBV28 with TRBJ1-2; 7 positions agree with TRBD1. Germline V gives CDR1 MDHEN, CDR2 SYDVKM. The CDR3 is 13 amino acids. Trimming at V came to 5 bases and at J to 6 bases, leaving 6 bases not matched to a gene. CDR3 in amino acids: CASSRTGVDGYTF. The CDR3 DNA follows: TGTGCCAGCAGTCGGACAGGAGTCGATGGCTACACCTTC.

The chain uses TRBV10-2 and TRBJ2-3, with D possibly being TRBD2 (7 bases). CDR3 length: 15 residues. CDR1 and CDR2 from the germline V gene are WSHSY and SAAADI. The V end lost 0 bases, the J end lost 3 bases, and 10 bases lay between the germline ends. The CDR3 spells CASSESGGRTDTQYF. The DNA for the CDR3 is TGCGCCAGCAGTGAGTCGGGGGGGCGGACAGATACGCAGTATTTT.